These 6 T cell receptor beta chains were sequenced from one sample in a study of T-cell memory formation after mild COVID-19. TCRdb re-derived calls from the 5' RACE reads in MiXCR, one entry per CDR3 protein. The table has approximately 34,000 distinct CDR3 sequences, approximately 7.7% seen once. Sequenced input: PBMCs or a T cell subset sorted from them (not recorded which). The receptor source for this set is a man in his late teens or twenties who had mild COVID-19 (a few samples of this study predate the infection). Cell type and time point are not known.

This clonotype was seen ten or more times. The genes are TRBV6-5 and TRBJ2-7, with 7 bases matching TRBD1. V trimming: 2 bases; J trimming: 2 bases; junction bases outside the gene matches: 3. CDR1 is MNHEY and CDR2 is SVGAGI in the germline V gene. The CDR3 has 14 amino acids. The chain's CDR3 is CASSYGQGAYEQYV. The CDR3, as DNA: TGTGCCAGCAGTTACGGGCAGGGGGCCTACGAGCAGTACGTC.

The table lists this clonotype with many counts. The chain uses TRBV6-6 and TRBJ1-6; 7 nucleotides line up with TRBD1. This CDR3 has 11 amino acids. In germline, CDR1 is MNHNY, CDR2 SVGAGI (reference sequence). V was clipped by 11 bases and J by 14 bases; unmatched bases: 9. This CDR3 reads CAEGTDRALHF. The CDR3 coding sequence is TGTGCCGAGGGGACAGACCGAGCCCTCCACTTT.

This chain links TRBV30 with TRBJ2-3, with TRBD1 matching 8 bases. The CDR3 is made up of 14 amino acids. J lost 2 bases, V lost 5 bases, and 6 bases had no gene match. From germline, CDR1 is GTSNPN and CDR2 SVGIG (reference sequence). The DNA for the CDR3 is TGTGCCTGGGAAAGACAGGGGTACACAGATACGCAGTATTTT. Protein product: CAWERQGYTDTQYF.

Many counts were recorded for this clonotype. The V gene is TRBV5-5, the J gene TRBJ2-1; either TRBD1 or TRBD2 may supply D (5 bases each). V lost 1 base and J lost 7, with 9 bases in between. The CDR3 runs to 13 residues. Germline loops: CDR1 SGHKS, CDR2 YYEKEE (reference sequence). This CDR3 is CASSLTWGNEQFF. CDR3 DNA: TGTGCCAGCAGCTTGACTTGGGGGAATGAGCAGTTCTTC.

This clonotype was recorded many times. This chain links TRBV7-2 with TRBJ1-1, with a weak D call TRBD1 (6 bases). CDR3 length: 14 amino acids. The germline V gene encodes CDR1 SGHTA and CDR2 FQGNSA. V was shortened by 3 bases and J by 3 bases, with 11 bases between the two germline ends. As DNA, the CDR3 is TGTGCCAGCAGCTTCCAGGGGTGGGACACTGAAGCTTTCTTT. Protein: CASSFQGWDTEAFF.

The chain links TRBV28 to TRBJ2-1, with TRBD1 matching over 10 bases. The V gene's germline CDR1 is MDHEN and CDR2 SYDVKM. The junction had 12 bases not matched to a gene; V was cut back by 5 bases and J by 2 bases. This CDR3 contains 18 residues. The CDR3 here is CASSDLLRDRGTYNEQFF. The CDR3 coding sequence is TGTGCCAGCAGTGACTTACTCCGGGACAGGGGCACCTACAATGAGCAGTTCTTC.